A selection of T cell receptor beta chains follows, all from one sample in a study of blood T cell repertoires in COVID-19. Libraries were prepared by immunoSEQ multiplex PCR; TCRdb keeps only in-frame clonotypes and omits some of them. The table shows more than 70,000 clones, with 79% occurring only once. The sample was peripheral blood. Receptors originate from a human donor in a cohort sampled during active COVID-19. The CDR3 runs from the conserved cysteine through the conserved F or W. D genes are given only for firm matches. Clone size is given for some rows only: seen once, a few or many times, or a class if the clone is expanded.

TRBJ2-1 NA NA TRBV12-5 CASGLEGPGNEQFF TGTGCTAGTGGTTTGGAGGGCCCGGGAAATGAGCAGTTCTTC
TRBJ1-2 NA NA TRBV18 CASSPPSRQANYGYTF TGTGCCAGCTCACCCCCCTCGCGACAGGCTAACTATGGCTACACCTTC
TRBJ2-1 NA TRBD2 TRBV9 CASSVYTSGYNEQFF TGTGCCAGCAGCGTCTACACTAGCGGCTACAATGAGCAGTTCTTC
TRBJ2-1 NA NA TRBV5-1 CASSLDLYNEQFF TGCGCCAGCAGCTTGGACTTATACAATGAGCAGTTCTTC
TRBJ1-2 NA TRBD1 TRBV19 CASTIDRGRGGYTF TGTGCCAGCACCATTGACAGGGGGCGCGGTGGCTACACCTTC
TRBJ1-3 NA NA TRBV9 CASSVAGGTPGNTIYF TGTGCCAGCAGCGTAGCGGGAGGGACACCAGGAAACACCATATATTTT
TRBJ2-2 once NA TRBV27 CASSLSLVAFGENTGELFF TGTGCCAGCAGTTTATCACTGGTGGCCTTTGGAGAGAACACCGGGGAGCTGTTTTTT
TRBJ1-3 few NA TRBV6-5 CASSSDQGTGNTIYF TGTGCCAGCAGCTCAGATCAGGGCACTGGAAACACCATATATTTT
TRBJ2-5 few NA TRBV7-9 CASSRWESQETQYF TGTGCCAGCAGCCGCTGGGAGTCCCAAGAGACCCAGTACTTC
TRBJ2-2 NA TRBD2 TRBV19 CASSLGGSTGELFF TGTGCCAGTAGTTTGGGCGGGAGTACCGGGGAGCTGTTTTTT
TRBJ2-7 NA TRBD2 TRBV9 CASSVGWESTSTVHEQYF TGTGCCAGCAGCGTTGGGTGGGAGTCGACTAGCACTGTGCACGAGCAGTACTTC
TRBJ1-4 NA NA TRBV15 CATSRGGGKEKLFF TGTGCCACCAGCAGAGGGGGGGGAAAAGAAAAACTGTTTTTT
TRBJ1-2 NA TRBD1 TRBV5-8 CASRPRAEGARGYTF TGTGCCAGCAGACCGCGGGCCGAGGGGGCCCGTGGCTACACCTTC
TRBJ2-2 NA TRBD1 TRBV24-1 CATSDNPGTGVGQNTGELFF TGTGCCACCAGTGATAATCCCGGGACAGGGGTAGGGCAGAACACCGGGGAGCTGTTTTTT
TRBJ2-7 NA TRBD1 TRBV11-2 CASRTLTGGIREQYF TGTGCCAGCAGAACACTGACAGGGGGGATCCGGGAGCAGTACTTC
TRBJ1-1 NA TRBD1 TRBV5-1 CASSSGQGTGTEAFF TGCGCCAGCAGCTCGGGACAGGGGACGGGCACTGAAGCTTTCTTT
TRBJ2-5 few TRBD2 TRBV24-1 CAILAGARGETQYF TGTGCCATCCTAGCGGGAGCGAGGGGGGAGACCCAGTACTTC
TRBJ2-5 once NA TRBV28 CASSNPSGGAKTQYF TGTGCCAGCAGTAACCCCTCGGGCGGGGCTAAGACCCAGTACTTC